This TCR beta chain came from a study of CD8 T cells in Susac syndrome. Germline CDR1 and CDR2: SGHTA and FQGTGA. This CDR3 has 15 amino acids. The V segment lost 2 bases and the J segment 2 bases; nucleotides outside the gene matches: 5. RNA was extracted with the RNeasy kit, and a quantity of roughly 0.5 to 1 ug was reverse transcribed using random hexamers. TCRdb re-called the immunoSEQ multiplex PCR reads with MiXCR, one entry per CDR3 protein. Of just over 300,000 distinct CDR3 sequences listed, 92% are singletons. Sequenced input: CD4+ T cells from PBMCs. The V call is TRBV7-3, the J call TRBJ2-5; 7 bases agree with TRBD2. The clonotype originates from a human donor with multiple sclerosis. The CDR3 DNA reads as TGTGCCAGCAGCTTATCTGCGGGGGTTCAAGAGACCCAGTACTTC. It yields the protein CASSLSAGVQETQYF.